This entry lists 32 T cell receptor beta chains sequenced from one sample in a study of immune evolution from preneoplasia to lung adenocarcinoma. Using immunoSEQ multiplex PCR, the repertoire was profiled, and TCRdb retains in-frame clones only, with some absent. The sample lists around 9,100 clones, 81% occurring once. Material for sequencing was FFPE lung adenocarcinoma in situ tissue. These receptors were collected from a person aged 65 to 85 with lung adenocarcinoma.

V usage is TRBV7-6 and J usage is TRBJ2-2; no firm D call. This CDR3 has 13 amino acids. V shed 5 bases and J shed 5 bases, with 9 bases lying between them. Germline CDR1 reads SGHVS; CDR2 reads FNYEAQ. CDR3 sequence reads: CASSRTRTGELFF. DNA of the CDR3: TGTGCCAGCAGCAGGACCCGTACCGGGGAGCTGTTTTTT. Complete variable domain (other parts from reference TRBV7-6 and TRBJ2-2): GAGVSQSPRYKVTKRGQDVALRCDPISGHVSLYWYRQALGQGPEFLTYFNYEAQQDKSGLPNDRFSAERPEGSISTLTIQRTEQRDSAMYRCASSRTRTGELFFGEGSRLTVL.

This clone was detected only a few times. The chain recombines TRBV30 with TRBJ2-5; D ambiguous. Trimming left V 1 base short and J 1 base short, with 7 bases between. The CDR3 extends over 13 amino acids. Germline assignment: CDR1 GTSNPN and CDR2 SVGIG (reference sequence). CDR3 coding DNA: TGTGCCTGGAGTGCGAACTCCCAAGAGACCCAGTACTTC. The encoded protein is CAWSANSQETQYF.

The chain links TRBV10-3 to TRBJ1-1; D gene ambiguous. The CDR3 has 13 residues. V was cut by 3 bases and J by 2 bases, with 7 bases left in between. CDR1 ENHRY and CDR2 SYGVKD come from the germline V gene. DNA for the CDR3: TGTGCCATCAGTGAACAGACCAACACTGAAGCTTTCTTT. This translates into CAISEQTNTEAFF.

The chain links TRBV5-4 to TRBJ1-1; D not certain. CDR1 and CDR2 (germline): SGHNT, YYREEE (reference sequence). V was clipped by 0 bases and J by 1 base, with 4 bases between them. The CDR3 runs 13 residues. DNA for the CDR3: TGTGCCAGCAGCTTGGCGGCGAACACTGAAGCTTTCTTT. Translated: CASSLAANTEAFF.

The chain links TRBV9 to TRBJ2-1; a possible D gene is TRBD1 (8 bases). CDR3 size: 14 residues. Germline assignment: CDR1 SGDLS and CDR2 YYNGEE. The V and J ends lost 0 bases and 10 bases respectively, with 14 bases between them. As DNA, the CDR3 is TGTGCCAGCAGCGTAGCCGGGGGGACAGGAGAGCAGTTCTTC. Protein: CASSVAGGTGEQFF.

The chain has TRBV4-2 and TRBJ2-1, with 9 positions matching TRBD2. The trim removed 1 base at V and 7 bases at J, leaving 8 bases unmatched. CDR3 length: 16 amino acids. The germline CDR1 and CDR2 sequences are LGHNA and YNFKEQ. CDR3 nucleotides: TGTGCCAGCAGCCAAGGGTTTAGCGGGGGTCAGAATGAGCAGTTCTTC. It encodes CASSQGFSGGQNEQFF.

The table lists this clone with a few counts. V gene TRBV30 combines with J gene TRBJ1-2, with TRBD1 as a possible D gene (5 bases). Looked up from germline, CDR1 is GTSNPN and CDR2 is SVGIG (reference sequence). The CDR3 is 14 amino acids. The V end lost 0 bases, the J end lost 6 bases, and 14 bases lay between the germline ends. The CDR3 reads CAWSVSGVGDGYTF. The CDR3 nucleotides are TGTGCCTGGAGTGTATCTGGCGTAGGGGATGGCTACACCTTC. Drawing the rest from reference TRBV30 and TRBJ1-2, the complete variable domain is SQTIHQWPATLVQPVGSPLSLECTVEGTSNPNLYWYRQAAGRGLQLLFYSVGIGQISSEVPQNLSASRPQDRQFILSSKKLLLSDSGFYLCAWSVSGVGDGYTFGSGTRLTVV.

The chain combines TRBV27 with TRBJ2-3, with TRBD2 matching over 8 bases. The CDR3 is 17 residues long. Per the germline V gene, CDR1 is MNHEY and CDR2 is SMNVEV (reference sequence). V shed 5 bases, J shed 3 bases, and the junction held 13 bases outside the gene matches. CDR3 protein: CASSPWESGSRTDTQYF. CDR3 DNA: TGTGCCAGCAGTCCCTGGGAGAGCGGGAGTAGGACAGATACGCAGTATTTT.

In regard to this clone: One junction end does not reproduce the germline sequence, and a read error may be involved. The rearrangement joins TRBV7-7 to TRBJ2-1; 12 bases agree with TRBD2. CDR1 is SSHAT, CDR2 FNYEAQ, per germline (reference sequence). The CDR3 is 17 residues long. The CDR3 here is CASSDTPGLAGRGEQFF. The CDR3 bases are TGTGCTAGCAGTGATACCCCGGGACTAGCGGGTCGGGGTGAGCAGTTCTTC.

The V and J genes are TRBV6-1 and TRBJ1-2, with TRBD1 identical over 10 bases. The germline V gene has CDR1 MNHNS and CDR2 SASEGT. After removal of 6 bases from V and 3 bases from J, the junction contained 4 bases not matched to a gene. The CDR3 has 14 residues. The chain's CDR3 is CASSPGQGDYGYTF. In DNA, the CDR3 is TGTGCCAGCAGCCCTGGACAGGGGGACTATGGCTACACCTTC.

This chain links TRBV28 with TRBJ1-1, with a tentative D call TRBD1 (5 bases). Looked up from germline, CDR1 is MDHEN and CDR2 is SYDVKM. CDR3 size: 11 residues. Trimming shortened V by 9 bases and J by 11 bases, and 16 bases separated the two germline ends. The CDR3 sequence is CASVGGRMAFF. CDR3 DNA: TGTGCCAGTGTGGGGGGTAGGATGGCTTTCTTT.

The genes are TRBV7-9 and TRBJ2-1; D ambiguous. Germline V gene sequence: CDR1 SEHNR, CDR2 FQNEAQ (reference sequence). Trimming left V 3 bases short and J 8 bases short, with 5 bases between. This CDR3 has 11 residues. The CDR3 coding sequence is TGTGCCAGCAGCTTCGAGGATGAGCAGTTCTTC. Protein sequence: CASSFEDEQFF.

The V call is TRBV5-1, the J call TRBJ2-2, with TRBD1 matching over 9 bases. CDR3 length: 15 amino acids. V lost 4 bases and J lost 6; bases outside the gene matches: 7. Germline CDR1 is SGHRS and CDR2 is YFSETQ. CDR3 loop: CASSPNRQGAGELFF. The CDR3 region has the DNA TGCGCCAGCAGCCCGAATAGACAGGGGGCCGGGGAGCTGTTTTTT.

This clone was seen a few times. The rearrangement uses TRBV4-1 and TRBJ2-2; D is perhaps TRBD1 or TRBD2 (5 bases each). Trimming removed 0 bases from V and 4 bases from J, with 9 bases in between. Germline lookup yields CDR1 MGHRA and CDR2 YSYEKL. CDR3 length equals 15 residues. This chain's CDR3 is CASSQDGAATGELFF. The CDR3 DNA is TGCGCCAGCAGCCAAGACGGGGCGGCCACCGGGGAGCTGTTTTTT.

The chain combines TRBV28 with TRBJ1-1; no clear D gene. Germline values: CDR1 MDHEN, CDR2 SYDVKM. Trimming stripped 6 bases from V and 1 base from J, with 9 bases between. The CDR3 runs 13 residues. Written as DNA, the CDR3 is TGTGCCAGCAGGTTACACCGGAACACTGAAGCTTTCTTT. It is translated as CASRLHRNTEAFF.

V gene TRBV10-2 combines with J gene TRBJ2-5, with D tentatively TRBD1 (6 bases). V shed 2 bases and J shed 2 bases, with 15 bases lying between them. CDR3 length equals 16 residues. In germline, CDR1 is WSHSY, CDR2 SAAADI. The CDR3 here is CASSETLLTGQETQYF. The CDR3, as DNA: TGCGCCAGCAGTGAGACCCTACTGACAGGTCAAGAGACCCAGTACTTC.

The CDR3 loop is CASRDLVTEAFF. CDR3 DNA: TGTGCCAGCAGAGATTTAGTCACTGAAGCTTTCTTT. This sequence joins TRBV6-1 and TRBJ1-1; D is undetermined. This CDR3 spans 12 amino acids. Trimming cost V 6 bases and J 4 bases, with 9 bases left between them. Germline CDR1 is MNHNS and CDR2 is SASEGT.

The V call is TRBV11-2, the J call TRBJ2-1, with TRBD1 identical over 7 bases. Germline V CDR1 and CDR2: SGHAT, FQNNGV. With 2 bases clipped from V and 2 bases from J, the junction kept 6 bases outside the gene matches. CDR3 size: 16 residues. The CDR3 region is CASSLSRGGAYNEQFF. The CDR3 coding sequence is TGTGCCAGCAGCTTATCCCGAGGGGGCGCCTACAATGAGCAGTTCTTC. Full variable domain (rest looked up from reference TRBV11-2 and TRBJ2-1): EAGVAQSPRYKIIEKRQSVAFWCNPISGHATLYWYQQILGQGPKLLIQFQNNGVVDDSQLPKDRFSAERLKGVDSTLKIQPAKLEDSAVYLCASSLSRGGAYNEQFFGPGTRLTVL.

CDR3 in DNA: TGTGCCTGGACAACAACTGGGACCACTGAAGCTTTCTTT. Translating it yields CAWTTTGTTEAFF. This chain joins TRBV30 and TRBJ1-1; D possibly corresponds to TRBD1 (5 bases). CDR1 and CDR2 (germline): GTSNPN, SVGIG (reference sequence). Trimming shortened V by 4 bases and J by 4 bases, and 13 bases separated the two germline ends. The CDR3 totals 13 residues.

The chain links TRBV30 to TRBJ2-3, with TRBD2 matching over 8 bases. Germline lookup yields CDR1 GTSNPN and CDR2 SVGIG (reference sequence). J was trimmed by 1 base and V by 8 bases; bases with no gene match: 11. The CDR3 consists of 15 residues. The CDR3 here is CAHGLAGGGTDTQYF. In nucleotides, the CDR3 is TGTGCCCACGGGCTTGCGGGGGGCGGCACAGATACGCAGTATTTT.

This clone was seen a handful of times. This chain connects TRBV5-1 to TRBJ2-7; tentative D call: TRBD1 (6 bases). The CDR3 loop spans 14 amino acids. Trimming pared 6 bases from V and 2 bases from J, leaving 15 bases between. CDR1 is SGHRS and CDR2 is YFSETQ in the germline V gene. The CDR3: CASTSGTPPYEQYF. CDR3 nucleotide sequence: TGCGCCAGCACTTCCGGGACACCTCCCTACGAGCAGTACTTC.

The J gene is TRBJ2-7, the V gene TRBV27; D gene uncertain. Per the germline V gene, CDR1 is MNHEY and CDR2 is SMNVEV (reference sequence). The CDR3 extends over 12 amino acids. The V gene lost 6 bases and the J gene lost 5 bases, with 11 bases spanning the gap. CDR3 loop: CASRNGRDEQYF. The CDR3 DNA follows: TGTGCCAGCAGAAATGGAAGGGACGAGCAGTACTTC.

This clone has only one observation. The chain has TRBV13 and TRBJ2-3; D gene unclear. Trimming stripped 3 bases from V and 1 base from J, with 11 bases between. This CDR3 is 15 amino acids long. Germline V gene sequence: CDR1 PRHDT, CDR2 FYEKMQ (reference sequence). CDR3 nucleotide sequence: TGTGCCAGCAGCTTTAATGGTCCTGGCACAGATACGCAGTATTTT. This sequence encodes CASSFNGPGTDTQYF.

The chain carries TRBV6-1 and TRBJ2-5; D assignment may be TRBD1 or TRBD2 (5 bases each). CDR1 is MNHNS and CDR2 is SASEGT in the germline V gene. The CDR3 has 14 amino acids. Trimming shortened V by 6 bases and J by 9 bases, and 20 bases separated the two germline ends. CDR3 in amino acids: CASRPGPYFAAQYF. Here the CDR3 DNA reads TGTGCCAGCAGGCCGGGACCCTATTTCGCGGCCCAGTACTTC.

V gene TRBV5-1 combines with J gene TRBJ1-1; D is unclear. The CDR3 has 15 residues. CDR1 is SGHRS and CDR2 is YFSETQ in the germline V gene. V was shortened by 4 bases and J by 1 base, with 14 bases between the two germline ends. CDR3 protein: CASSQDWAGNTEAFF. CDR3 sequence (DNA): TGCGCCAGCAGCCAAGATTGGGCAGGGAACACTGAAGCTTTCTTT. Full variable domain (rest looked up from reference TRBV5-1 and TRBJ1-1): KAGVTQTPRYLIKTRGQQVTLSCSPISGHRSVSWYQQTPGQGLQFLFEYFSETQRNKGNFPGRFSGRQFSNSRSEMNVSTLELGDSALYLCASSQDWAGNTEAFFGQGTRLTVV.

The chain couples TRBV19 to TRBJ1-6; 9 bases agree with TRBD1. The germline V gene encodes CDR1 LNHDA and CDR2 SQIVND (reference sequence). The CDR3 extends over 15 amino acids. The junction had 8 bases not matched to a gene; V was cut back by 7 bases and J by 7 bases. CDR3 nucleotide sequence: TGTGCCAGTAAAGCAATACAGGGGGCGAATTCACCCCTCCACTTT. It is translated as CASKAIQGANSPLHF. The full variable domain, its missing parts supplied by reference TRBV19 and TRBJ1-6, is DGGITQSPKYLFRKEGQNVTLSCEQNLNHDAMYWYRQDPGQGLRLIYYSQIVNDFQKGDIAEGYSVSREKKESFPLTVTSAQKNPTAFYLCASKAIQGANSPLHFGNGTRLTVT.

CDR3 DNA: TGTGCCAGCAGATTTAGCGGCTATGCCAATGAGCAGTTCTTC. Its protein is CASRFSGYANEQFF. The chain has TRBV6-5 and TRBJ2-1, with TRBD2 as a possible D gene (6 bases). The CDR3 is 14 amino acids. V dropped 6 bases and J dropped 6 bases, with 15 bases sitting between them. CDR1 is MNHEY and CDR2 is SVGAGI in the germline V gene.

As to this clone: A read error may produce the germline difference seen at one junction end. This chain connects TRBV19 to TRBJ1-1; D ambiguous. The CDR3 totals 12 residues. CDR1 is LNHDA, CDR2 SQIVND, per germline (reference sequence). In nucleotides, the CDR3 is TGTGCCAGTAGTATAGGCGGTTTTCTGATGAGATTT. It yields the protein CASSIGGFLMRF.

This CDR3 is CASSHQGGDTGELFF. The CDR3, as DNA: TGCGCCAGCAGCCACCAGGGGGGTGACACCGGGGAGCTGTTTTTT. The V and J genes are TRBV5-1 and TRBJ2-2; perhaps TRBD1 as D (7 bases). The CDR3 runs to 15 residues. Trimming removed 4 bases at V and 3 bases at J, with 13 bases between. CDR1 and CDR2 (germline): SGHRS, YFSETQ.

The J gene is TRBJ2-6, the V gene TRBV19; 12 bases agree with TRBD1. Losses at the gene ends were 1 base for V and 0 bases for J; bases not matched to a gene: 10. From germline, CDR1 is LNHDA and CDR2 SQIVND (reference sequence). CDR3 size: 21 residues. Written as DNA, the CDR3 is TGTGCCAGTAGTATAGTTAGGGACAGGGGGCGGACAGCCTCTGGGGCCAACGTCCTGACTTTC. Amino acid sequence: CASSIVRDRGRTASGANVLTF.

The chain recombines TRBV7-2 with TRBJ2-2; TRBD2 matches at 11 bases. This CDR3 contains 16 residues. In germline, CDR1 is SGHTA, CDR2 FQGNSA. V was clipped by 5 bases and J by 3 bases; unmatched bases: 5. The CDR3 bases are TGTGCCAGCAGCGCCGCTAGCGGGGGGTACACCGGGGAGCTGTTTTTT. Translating gives CASSAASGGYTGELFF.

The V and J genes are TRBV6-5 and TRBJ1-4; D is possibly TRBD1 (5 bases). This CDR3 has 13 residues. Germline CDR1 and CDR2: MNHEY and SVGAGI. Trimming pared 6 bases from V and 8 bases from J, leaving 13 bases between. The CDR3 bases are TGTGCCAGCAGGCCTAACGGGGCGGAAAAACTGTTTTTT. Translating gives CASRPNGAEKLFF.